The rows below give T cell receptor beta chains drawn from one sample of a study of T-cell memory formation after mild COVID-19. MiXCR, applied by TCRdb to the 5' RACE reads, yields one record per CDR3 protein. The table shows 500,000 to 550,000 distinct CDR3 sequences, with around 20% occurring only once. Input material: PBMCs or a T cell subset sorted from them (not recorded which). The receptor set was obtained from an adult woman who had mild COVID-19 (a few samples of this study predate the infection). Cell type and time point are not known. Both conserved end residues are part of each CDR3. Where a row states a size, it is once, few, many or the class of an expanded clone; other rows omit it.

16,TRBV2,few,CASGVTSGFGKNIQYF
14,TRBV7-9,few,CASSLVSGQETQYF
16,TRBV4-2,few,CASSQESRARAYEQYF
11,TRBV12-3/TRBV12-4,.,CASREHHEQFF
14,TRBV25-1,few,CASEGQGFGNEQYF
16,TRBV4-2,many,CASSQDHTGAGAEAFF
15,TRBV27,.,CASSGHSKASYEQYF
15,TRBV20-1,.,CSARASLSRGGELFF
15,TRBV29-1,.,CSVVSASGGYNEQFF
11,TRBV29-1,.,CSVEKEETQYF
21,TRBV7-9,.,CASSLVRKTSGPRRETGELFF
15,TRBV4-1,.,CASSQVSGGRAPLHF
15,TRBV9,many,CASSPGVLNTGELFF
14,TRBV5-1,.,CASSGDSLSYEQYF
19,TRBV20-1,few,CSAPNDLGLAGVGYNEQFF
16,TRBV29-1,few,CSVELLDRDRGNEQYF
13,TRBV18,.,CASSPAGVQPQHF
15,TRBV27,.,CASSPTAGAPAEAFF
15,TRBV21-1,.,CASSKLAGGPYEQFF
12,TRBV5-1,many,CASSTGMETQYF
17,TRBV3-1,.,CASSQEELWGVSDTQYF
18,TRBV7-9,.,CASSRLNPWQGTAYGYTF
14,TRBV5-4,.,CASCPRKRRQPQHF
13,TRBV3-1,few,CASSYGTTGELFF
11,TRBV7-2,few,CASKVSNEQFF
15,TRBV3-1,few,CASSQTTTLKNIQYF
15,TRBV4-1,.,CASSQNRDPPDTQYF
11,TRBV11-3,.,CASSESHEQFF
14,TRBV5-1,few,CASSLDRATGELFF
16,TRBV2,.,CASSESDGRMNTEAFF
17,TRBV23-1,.,CASSPGLARTVNQPQHF
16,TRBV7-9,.,CASSSSRRGSEYGYTF
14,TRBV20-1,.,CSARDQGRTPTQYF
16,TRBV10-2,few,CASSPSGPRLYQPQHF
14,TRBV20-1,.,CSAREWVDGNEQFF
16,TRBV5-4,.,CASSFPSGVSTDTQYF
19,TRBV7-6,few,CASSLVTLAGGRRFNEQFF
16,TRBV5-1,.,CASSSGTFPSTDTQYF